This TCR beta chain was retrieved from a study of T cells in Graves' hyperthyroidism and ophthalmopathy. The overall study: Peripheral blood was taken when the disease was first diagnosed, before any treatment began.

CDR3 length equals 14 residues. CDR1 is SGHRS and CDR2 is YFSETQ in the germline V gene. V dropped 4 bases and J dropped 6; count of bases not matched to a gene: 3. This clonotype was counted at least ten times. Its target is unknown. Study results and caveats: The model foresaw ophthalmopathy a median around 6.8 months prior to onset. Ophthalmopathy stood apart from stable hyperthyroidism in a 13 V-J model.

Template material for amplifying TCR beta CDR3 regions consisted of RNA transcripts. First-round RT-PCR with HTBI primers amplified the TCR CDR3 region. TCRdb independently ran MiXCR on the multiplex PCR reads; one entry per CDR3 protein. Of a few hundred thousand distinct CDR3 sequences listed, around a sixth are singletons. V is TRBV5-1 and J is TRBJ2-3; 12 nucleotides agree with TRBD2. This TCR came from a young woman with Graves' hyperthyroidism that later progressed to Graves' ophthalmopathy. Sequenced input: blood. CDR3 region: CASSPGTSGDTQYF. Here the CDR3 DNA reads TGCGCCAGCAGCCCTGGGACTAGCGGGGATACGCAGTATTTT.